Listed here are 9 T cell receptor beta chains from one sample, sequenced in a study of OX40 agonist ivuxolimab in advanced cancers. Data came from immunoSEQ multiplex PCR; TCRdb stores just in-frame clones and leaves some out. The repertoire holds 40,000 to 45,000 clones, with 75% to 85% as singletons. The sample consisted of CD4+ or CD8+ T cells sorted from blood, taken in a trial of the OX40 agonist ivuxolimab. The receptor set was obtained from an adult with an advanced solid tumor such as melanoma, head and neck, liver or kidney cancer.

This clone was detected only a few times. The genes are TRBV9 and TRBJ2-7; D remains ambiguous. The CDR3 contains 10 residues. With 6 bases removed from V and 3 bases from J, the gap between germline ends came to 4 bases. CDR1 is SGDLS, CDR2 YYNGEE, per germline. CDR3 bases: TGTGCCAGCAACCTCTACGAGCAGTACTTC. This translates into CASNLYEQYF.

There are a few counts of this clone. This chain joins TRBV10-3 and TRBJ1-2; a weak D match, TRBD1 (5 bases). This CDR3 has 11 amino acids. V was trimmed by 2 bases and J by 7 bases, leaving 5 bases between them. The germline V gene has CDR1 ENHRY and CDR2 SYGVKD. Written as DNA, the CDR3 is TGTGCCATCAGTGAGGGGGGTGGCTACACCTTC. It specifies CAISEGGGYTF.

This clone was seen only a few times. The V call is TRBV6-5, the J call TRBJ2-2; D might be TRBD1 (5 bases). The CDR3 runs to 13 residues. The V end lost 5 bases, the J end lost 6 bases, and 10 bases lay between the germline ends. Germline V gene sequence: CDR1 MNHEY, CDR2 SVGAGI. The chain's CDR3 is CASSVQVAGELFF. DNA of the CDR3: TGTGCCAGCAGTGTACAGGTCGCCGGGGAGCTGTTTTTT.

The chain has TRBV30 and TRBJ2-2; perhaps TRBD1 as D (6 bases). V dropped 4 bases and J dropped 8 bases, with 14 bases sitting between them. Germline values: CDR1 GTSNPN, CDR2 SVGIG (reference sequence). The CDR3 contains 13 residues. The CDR3 DNA is TGTGCCTGGAACACAGGGTTCAGGGGGGAGCTGTTTTTT. This encodes CAWNTGFRGELFF.

The V call is TRBV30, the J call TRBJ1-2; D unclear. CDR3 length: 14 amino acids. Trimming cost V 8 bases and J 0 bases, with 16 bases left between them. Germline CDR1 reads GTSNPN; CDR2 reads SVGIG (reference sequence). CDR3 coding DNA: TGTGCCGCCTCGTTATGGGCTTCTAACTATGGCTACACCTTC. This codes for CAASLWASNYGYTF.

CDR3 sequence (DNA): TGCGCCAGCGAGACGGACAGGGGGGTGGAGACCCAGTACTTC. Its translation is CASETDRGVETQYF. This chain uses TRBV5-1 with TRBJ2-5; 10 bases are shared with TRBD1. V trimming: 7 bases; J trimming: 5 bases; junction bases outside the gene matches: 8. This CDR3 is built from 14 residues. CDR1 and CDR2 from the germline V gene are SGHRS and YFSETQ.

In its sample, this clone was seen a few times. V is TRBV10-3 and J is TRBJ2-5; 7 nucleotides agree with TRBD1. Germline V CDR1 and CDR2: ENHRY, SYGVKD. The CDR3 extends over 13 amino acids. The V segment lost 3 bases and the J segment 5 bases; nucleotides outside the gene matches: 3. The CDR3, as DNA: TGTGCCATCAGTGAAAGGGGGCAGGAGACCCAGTACTTC. Protein sequence: CAISERGQETQYF.

This clone has only one observation. V gene TRBV7-6 combines with J gene TRBJ1-1, with 8 bases aligning to TRBD1. Germline loops: CDR1 SGHVS, CDR2 FNYEAQ. The CDR3 runs to 16 residues. J was trimmed by 0 bases and V by 1 base; bases with no gene match: 4. The CDR3 coding sequence is TGTGCCAGCAGCTTAGATAGGACAGGGATGAACACTGAAGCTTTCTTT. It encodes CASSLDRTGMNTEAFF.

The chain couples TRBV30 to TRBJ1-4, with no clear D. The germline V gene encodes CDR1 GTSNPN and CDR2 SVGIG (reference sequence). The CDR3 totals 14 residues. V was trimmed by 0 bases and J by 0 bases, leaving 5 bases between them. CDR3: CAWSVRSTNEKLFF. CDR3 coding DNA: TGTGCCTGGAGTGTACGGTCAACTAATGAAAAACTGTTTTTT.